This T cell receptor (beta chain) was sequenced during a study of blood T cells in healthy people across ages. Caucasian individuals from Russia who were healthy and aged about 6 to 90 acted as donors. Extraction of total RNA produced a minimum of 5 micrograms from each sample. The authors ran a second PCR of roughly 6 to 12 cycles using a sample-barcoded 5' primer and a J-beta primer mix. TCRdb re-called the 5' RACE reads with MiXCR, one entry per CDR3 protein. The sample has 540,000 or so distinct CDR3 sequences, approximately 25% seen once; the top ten hold roughly 9%. V trimming: 5 bases; J trimming: 5 bases; junction bases outside the gene matches: 4. The V gene's germline CDR1 is SGHVS and CDR2 FQNEAQ. CDR3 length equals 15 residues. This clonotype occurred many times. These data were also filed under a second study, of T cells of mothers and their children. That work adds: Detection yielded no persistent microchimeric T cell clones.

The V call is TRBV7-8, the J call TRBJ2-1; 12 nucleotides agree with TRBD2. Sequenced: blood. The origin of this receptor is a boy between 10 and 17 years old in good health. The CDR3 sequence is CASSLLAGGHNEQFF. CDR3 coding DNA: TGTGCCAGCAGCCTCCTAGCGGGGGGGCACAATGAGCAGTTCTTC.